The present T cell receptor beta chain was sequenced within a study of identical twins. Trimming cost V 3 bases and J 2 bases, with 5 bases left between them. Germline lookup yields CDR1 LNHDA and CDR2 SQIVND (reference sequence). This CDR3 region has 13 residues. Study-level points and caveats: Models predicted too little out-of-frame TCR alpha sharing in monozygotic twins. Less excess twin sharing appeared in beta out-of-frame sequences.

From the 5' RACE reads, TCRdb called clonotypes with MiXCR, one entry per CDR3 protein. The sample comprises about 690,000 distinct CDR3 sequences, 6.1% of which are singletons, and about 2% rests with the top ten. This clonotype was counted only a few times. Its antigen remains unidentified. The gene calls are TRBV19 and TRBJ1-5; D ambiguous. This receptor was identified in a young man in good health. Source material: naive T cells sorted from blood. CDR3 sequence: CASSIRGNQPQHF. The CDR3 DNA follows: TGTGCCAGTAGTATTAGAGGCAATCAGCCCCAGCATTTT.